This T cell receptor beta chain appears in the sequencing data of a study of cytomegalovirus exposure and HLA in healthy donors. In the study overall: Earlier findings included 90 million to 120 million unique TCR beta sequences obtained from some 180 million T cells.

The table lists this clone with many counts. Trimming stripped 4 bases from V and 0 bases from J, with 12 bases between. This CDR3 contains 15 residues. The germline CDR1 and CDR2 sequences are LGHNA and YNFKEQ. PCR employed 60 Vbeta and 13 Jbeta primers. Libraries were prepared by immunoSEQ multiplex PCR; TCRdb keeps only in-frame clonotypes and omits some of them. The sample comprises 150,000 or so clones, under 70% of which are singletons, and roughly 10% rests with the top ten. The V gene is TRBV4-2, the J gene TRBJ1-2, with D hard to call. The TCR sequence derives from a man aged 30 to 39 in good health and CMV-seropositive. The sample taken for sequencing was PBMCs. DNA of the CDR3: TGTGCCAGCAGCCCCCAACCCGACACTAACTATGGCTACACCTTC. This translates into CASSPQPDTNYGYTF.